The 27 T cell receptor beta chains given below trace back to one sample, sequenced in a study of shared clonotypes between healthy human individuals. Some clones are missing from TCRdb's copy, which holds only in-frame ones; the method was immunoSEQ multiplex PCR. The table shows some 2.1 million clones, with 95% occurring only once. The sample comprised naive CD4+ T cells sorted from blood. Subset defined: CD45RA+ positively selected. Receptor source: a man aged 18 to 29 in good health.

This clone was seen only once. This sample also contains other DNA sequences that code for the same CDR3. This sequence joins TRBV27 and TRBJ1-4; maybe TRBD1 (5 bases). The CDR3 extends over 14 amino acids. CDR1 is MNHEY, CDR2 SMNVEV, per germline (reference sequence). V shed 5 bases and J shed 2 bases, with 9 bases lying between them. CDR3 coding DNA: TGTGCCAGCAGTCGAGGGGAGACTAATGAAAAACTGTTTTTT. It specifies CASSRGETNEKLFF.

This sequence joins TRBV23-1 and TRBJ2-7; the D gene is possibly TRBD2 (6 bases). TRBV23-1 is an ORF, with its function uncertain. CDR3 length equals 15 residues. V was clipped by 0 bases and J by 6 bases, with 15 bases between them. CDR3 in amino acids: CASSQSPRAGGEQYF. CDR3 sequence (DNA): TGCGCCAGCAGTCAATCCCCCAGGGCCGGGGGCGAGCAGTACTTC.

Concerning this clone itself: A much larger clone lies a single base off, so this may be a read error. The V gene is TRBV27, the J gene TRBJ2-5; D unclear. The CDR3 length is 13 residues. Germline assignment: CDR1 MNHEY and CDR2 SMNVEV (reference sequence). V lost 2 bases and J 0 bases, leaving 4 bases between the germline ends. CDR3 nucleotides: TGTGCCAGCAGTTTACGGTACCAAGAGACCCAGTACTTC. Its protein product is CASSLRYQETQYF.

The chain combines TRBV5-6 with TRBJ2-7; no reliable D call. The germline gives CDR1 SGHDT, CDR2 YYEEEE. V was clipped by 1 base and J by 4 bases, with 12 bases between them. The CDR3 length is 14 residues. Here the CDR3 DNA reads TGTGCCAGCAGCTTGAGAGGACGCGGATACGAGCAGTACTTC. Translation gives CASSLRGRGYEQYF.

The gene calls are TRBV11-2 and TRBJ1-1, with a possible D match to TRBD1 (6 bases). V dropped 0 bases and J dropped 4 bases, with 12 bases sitting between them. Germline CDR1 SGHAT, CDR2 FQNNGV. CDR3 length equals 15 residues. CDR3: CASSLDGARGTEAFF. The CDR3 DNA reads as TGTGCCAGCAGCTTAGATGGGGCCAGGGGCACTGAAGCTTTCTTT. The complete variable domain, with remaining parts taken from reference TRBV11-2 and TRBJ1-1, reads EAGVAQSPRYKIIEKRQSVAFWCNPISGHATLYWYQQILGQGPKLLIQFQNNGVVDDSQLPKDRFSAERLKGVDSTLKIQPAKLEDSAVYLCASSLDGARGTEAFFGQGTRLTVV.

With regard to this clone: At the DNA level, this CDR3 is encoded by other sequences in the same sample as well. The CDR3 here is CASSLAGGKETQYF. The CDR3 region has the DNA TGTGCCAGCAGCTTAGCGGGGGGGAAAGAGACCCAGTACTTC. The rearrangement uses TRBV5-4 and TRBJ2-5; TRBD2 agrees at 10 bases. From germline, CDR1 is SGHNT and CDR2 YYREEE (reference sequence). The V gene end was trimmed by 2 bases and the J gene end by 3 bases; junction bases not matched to a gene: 1. The CDR3 contains 14 residues.

The chain recombines TRBV29-1 with TRBJ2-3; D uncertain. V was clipped by 4 bases and J by 2 bases, with 10 bases between them. Germline V gene data show CDR1 as SQVTM and CDR2 as ANQGSEA. The CDR3 is made up of 13 amino acids. CDR3 DNA: TGCAGCGTTGCGGACCCGAACACAGATACGCAGTATTTT. Protein: CSVADPNTDTQYF.

This chain uses TRBV11-2 with TRBJ2-5, with D perhaps matching TRBD2 (6 bases). Germline CDR1 and CDR2: SGHAT and FQNNGV. This CDR3 is 18 amino acids long. The ends were cut back, 5 bases at V and 5 bases at J, with 27 bases in the middle. The CDR3 DNA follows: TGTGCCAGCAGCCTCCACCTTCTAGCGATTTCCTTAGGGGAGACCCAGTACTTC. Translated, it gives CASSLHLLAISLGETQYF.

The chain has TRBV2 and TRBJ2-3; D ambiguous. Per the germline V gene, CDR1 is SNHLY and CDR2 is FYNNEI. The CDR3 has 13 amino acids. The germline V and J ends were trimmed by 4 bases and 4 bases, with 9 bases remaining between them. The CDR3 loop reads CASSGARADTQYF. The CDR3 DNA is TGTGCCAGCAGTGGAGCTCGCGCAGATACGCAGTATTTT.

The V and J genes are TRBV7-2 and TRBJ2-1, with 13 bases aligning to TRBD2. The CDR3 extends over 16 amino acids. CDR1 is SGHTA, CDR2 FQGNSA, per germline. J lost 8 bases, V lost 3 bases, and 7 bases had no gene match. The CDR3 protein is CASSFGLAGARHEQFF. The CDR3 bases are TGTGCCAGCAGCTTCGGACTAGCGGGAGCACGCCATGAGCAGTTCTTC.

V is TRBV29-1 and J is TRBJ2-7, with 7 positions matching TRBD2. CDR1 and CDR2 from the germline V gene are SQVTM and ANQGSEA. J lost 3 bases, V lost 4 bases, and 9 bases had no gene match. The CDR3 spans 14 residues. CDR3 loop: CSVGIGTTFYEQYF. For the CDR3, the DNA is TGCAGCGTTGGTATAGGGACTACTTTCTACGAGCAGTACTTC.

With respect to this clone: Distinct nucleotide sequences in the sample also encode this CDR3. The chain recombines TRBV5-6 with TRBJ1-6; maybe TRBD1 (6 bases). CDR3 length: 13 residues. CDR1 and CDR2 from the germline V gene are SGHDT and YYEEEE. The germline V and J ends were trimmed by 0 bases and 10 bases, with 8 bases remaining between them. CDR3 protein: CASSLAGGSPLHF. The DNA of the CDR3 is TGTGCCAGCAGCTTGGCCGGGGGCTCACCCCTCCACTTT.

The rearrangement links TRBV5-1 to TRBJ1-1; 9 bases match TRBD1. Germline V CDR1 and CDR2: SGHRS, YFSETQ. The CDR3 is 15 amino acids. Trimming removed 4 bases from V and 3 bases from J; junction bases left unmatched: 7. The CDR3 spells CASSRRTGADTEAFF. The CDR3 DNA is TGCGCCAGCAGCCGAAGGACAGGGGCGGACACTGAAGCTTTCTTT.

V is TRBV2 and J is TRBJ1-2; 7 bases are shared with TRBD1. CDR3 length: 15 residues. Looked up from germline, CDR1 is SNHLY and CDR2 is FYNNEI. The ends lost 6 bases at V and 6 bases at J; junction bases unmatched: 13. The CDR3 nucleotides read TGTGCCAGCAGGGGTGGACAGGAATGGCCCCATGGCTACACCTTC. Protein: CASRGGQEWPHGYTF. Using reference TRBV2 and TRBJ1-2 for the parts outside the CDR3, the full variable domain is EPEVTQTPSHQVTQMGQEVILRCVPISNHLYFYWYRQILGQKVEFLVSFYNNEISEKSEIFDDQFSVERPDGSNFTLKIRSTKLEDSAMYFCASRGGQEWPHGYTFGSGTRLTVV.

The J gene is TRBJ2-7, the V gene TRBV18; 9 bases match TRBD1. Germline values: CDR1 KGHSH, CDR2 LQKENI. J gave up 3 bases and V 2 bases, and 17 bases lay outside the gene matches. The CDR3 runs 19 residues. This chain's CDR3 is CASSPGLQGAKNRNYEQYF. DNA for the CDR3: TGTGCCAGCTCACCAGGCTTACAGGGGGCTAAAAATCGTAACTACGAGCAGTACTTC. Together with reference TRBV18 and TRBJ2-7, the CDR3 gives the full variable domain: NAGVMQNPRHLVRRRGQEARLRCSPMKGHSHVYWYRQLPEEGLKFMVYLQKENIIDESGMPKERFSAEFPKEGPSILRIQQVVRGDSAAYFCASSPGLQGAKNRNYEQYFGPGTRLTVT.

The chain employs TRBV28 and TRBJ2-1, with D tentatively TRBD1 (5 bases). V was trimmed by 2 bases and J by 6 bases, leaving 8 bases between them. Germline-derived CDR1 and CDR2 are MDHEN and SYDVKM. This CDR3 contains 13 residues. CDR3 amino acids: CASSLGAPNEQFF. DNA of the CDR3: TGTGCCAGCAGTTTAGGGGCCCCCAATGAGCAGTTCTTC.

The chain has TRBV10-3 and TRBJ2-3; 10 nucleotides line up with TRBD1. The germline V gene has CDR1 ENHRY and CDR2 SYGVKD. Trimming removed 2 bases from V and 3 bases from J; junction bases left unmatched: 2. This CDR3 has 15 amino acids. CDR3 amino acids: CAISEGGQGTDTQYF. The CDR3 DNA is TGTGCCATCAGTGAGGGGGGACAGGGGACAGATACGCAGTATTTT.

This clone is a singleton in its sample. The chain's CDR3 is CASSDGGSSTDTQYF. In DNA form, the CDR3 reads TGTGCCAGCAGTGACGGTGGTAGTAGCACAGATACGCAGTATTTT. This chain joins TRBV2 and TRBJ2-3; D unclear. The germline CDR1 and CDR2 sequences are SNHLY and FYNNEI. CDR3 length equals 15 residues. V gave up 3 bases and J gave up 0 bases, with 10 bases separating them.

The chain recombines TRBV6-5 with TRBJ1-1; 7 bases map to TRBD1. The CDR3 extends over 14 amino acids. Trimming removed 6 bases from V and 1 base from J; junction bases left unmatched: 5. From germline, CDR1 is MNHEY and CDR2 SVGAGI. Written as DNA, the CDR3 is TGTGCCAGCAGAAAAGGGACAGCGAACACTGAAGCTTTCTTT. Translated: CASRKGTANTEAFF.

The chain uses TRBV6-1 and TRBJ2-1; D is perhaps TRBD2 (6 bases). Germline V gene lookup returns CDR1 MNHNS and CDR2 SASEGT. V lost 3 bases, J lost 0 bases, and 15 bases lay in between. CDR3 length equals 17 residues. The CDR3: CASSDFWGGSSYNEQFF. The DNA of the CDR3 is TGTGCCAGCAGTGATTTTTGGGGAGGCAGCTCCTACAATGAGCAGTTCTTC.

The rearrangement links TRBV10-1 to TRBJ2-7; the D is unclear. CDR3 length equals 13 residues. V lost 2 bases and J lost 6, with 11 bases in between. Germline V gene data show CDR1 as WNHNN and CDR2 as SYGVQD (reference sequence). CDR3 protein: CASSENIIGEQYF. The CDR3 DNA follows: TGCGCCAGCAGTGAGAACATCATCGGCGAGCAGTACTTC.

The chain employs TRBV27 and TRBJ2-3; TRBD2 is a possible D gene (6 bases). The V end was cut by 5 bases, the J end by 2 bases, with 17 bases between. Per the germline V gene, CDR1 is MNHEY and CDR2 is SMNVEV (reference sequence). CDR3 length: 16 residues. Here the CDR3 DNA reads TGTGCCAGCAGTCAACGTATTAGCGGACTCACAGATACGCAGTATTTT. Translation: CASSQRISGLTDTQYF.

The J gene is TRBJ1-2, the V gene TRBV5-6; TRBD1 matches 12 bases. The CDR3 is made up of 16 amino acids. Germline V gene sequence: CDR1 SGHDT, CDR2 YYEEEE. With 2 bases clipped from V and 7 bases from J, the junction kept 9 bases outside the gene matches. The CDR3 bases are TGTGCCAGCAGCTTATCCGGGACAGGGGGCGCCGGTGGCTACACCTTC. The encoded protein is CASSLSGTGGAGGYTF.

This chain connects TRBV6-6 to TRBJ2-1; D remains unclear. This CDR3 spans 14 amino acids. The germline V and J ends were trimmed by 3 bases and 5 bases, with 11 bases remaining between them. CDR1 MNHNY and CDR2 SVGAGI come from the germline V gene (reference sequence). The CDR3 sequence: CASSYSGVNNEQFF. The CDR3 region has the DNA TGTGCCAGCAGTTATAGTGGGGTAAACAATGAGCAGTTCTTC.

The chain joins TRBV10-3 to TRBJ1-6; D is possibly TRBD1 (6 bases). CDR1 is ENHRY and CDR2 is SYGVKD in the germline V gene. V gave up 5 bases and J gave up 0 bases, with 11 bases separating them. The CDR3 consists of 16 residues. The CDR3 is CAISSRGSSYNSPLHF. The DNA for the CDR3 is TGTGCCATCAGTTCCAGGGGTAGCTCCTATAATTCACCCCTCCACTTT.

The rearrangement links TRBV6-6 to TRBJ2-1; 8 bases are shared with TRBD1. The CDR3 is 15 residues long. Germline values: CDR1 MNHNY, CDR2 SVGAGI (reference sequence). With 6 bases clipped from V and 4 bases from J, the junction kept 8 bases outside the gene matches. The CDR3, as DNA: TGTGCCAGCAGCCAACCGGGACAGGCTTACAATGAGCAGTTCTTC. Protein: CASSQPGQAYNEQFF.

The rearrangement uses TRBV10-1 and TRBJ1-2; D is unclear. CDR1 and CDR2 from the germline V gene are WNHNN and SYGVQD (reference sequence). V lost 8 bases and J lost 8, with 18 bases in between. The CDR3 extends over 13 amino acids. This CDR3 reads CASRPGGRYGYTF. The CDR3 coding sequence is TGCGCCAGCCGCCCGGGAGGCCGCTACGGCTACACCTTC.